This T cell receptor beta chain was recovered during a study of T cells in Graves' hyperthyroidism and ophthalmopathy. TCR beta CDR3 regions were amplified from RNA transcripts. With the HTBI primer set, the TCR CDR3 went through a first round of RT-PCR. From the multiplex PCR reads, TCRdb called clonotypes with MiXCR, one entry per CDR3 protein. Among about 760,000 distinct CDR3 sequences listed, 30% to 40% were seen once. This clonotype was obtained from a woman aged 40 to 50 with Graves' hyperthyroidism. Input material: blood.

The CDR3 spells CASSHTTLPLHF. The CDR3 bases are TGTGCCAGCAGTCACACGACCTTACCCCTCCACTTT. This chain joins TRBV12-3 or TRBV12-4 and TRBJ1-6; no clear D. This CDR3 is 12 amino acids long. V was cut by 5 bases and J by 12 bases, with 11 bases left in between.